Sequencing of this T cell receptor beta chain was carried out in a study of T cell repertoires in cytomegalovirus infection. In the study overall: Recently identified HLA-C-restricted CMV epitopes were used, and well-studied HLA-B-restricted CMV epitopes were used as well. Public signatures in TCR beta pointed to CMV infection and matching HLA type.

The V gene lost 7 bases and the J gene lost 4 bases, with 13 bases spanning the gap. The CDR3 is 13 amino acids. The V gene's germline CDR1 is LNHNV and CDR2 YYDKDF (reference sequence). Overall study results and limits: CMV-specific TCR beta clonotypes restricted by HLA-C dominated the ex vivo response. Accumulated public TCR beta family frequency recognized individuals carrying CMV together with the relevant HLA.

This clonotype came up a few times. Its antigen is still unknown. In TCRdb, the reads were re-called with MiXCR into one record per CDR3 protein. Of about 51,000 distinct CDR3 sequences listed, over 15% are singletons. The chain combines TRBV15 with TRBJ1-2; D not certain. This sequence was found in a human donor in good health (CMV status not recorded). Some clones in this sample may be carry-over from other donors' samples. The input for sequencing was CD8+ T cells from cultured PBMCs, taken from culture after CMV antigen stimulation. The CDR3 DNA is TGTGCCACCAAACCCCCCAGTAGCTATGGCTACACCTTC. Translation gives CATKPPSSYGYTF.